The 8 T cell receptor beta chains given below trace back to one sample, sequenced in a study of early T cells in non-severe SARS-CoV-2 infection. Each CDR3 protein is one row after TCRdb ran MiXCR on the 5' RACE reads. The sample has approximately 65,000 distinct CDR3 sequences, roughly 13% seen once. The material sequenced was whole blood. The receptors stem from an adult who was a healthcare worker with PCR-confirmed SARS-CoV-2 infection or an uninfected control (not recorded which).

This chain joins TRBV12-3 or TRBV12-4 and TRBJ1-4; the D gene is possibly TRBD1 (6 bases). The V end lost 5 bases, the J end lost 8 bases, and 9 bases lay between the germline ends. This CDR3 has 12 amino acids. The CDR3, as DNA: TGTGCCAGCAGTAAAAGGGGGGAAAAACTGTTTTTT. The encoded protein is CASSKRGEKLFF.

The chain joins TRBV7-9 to TRBJ2-3; D is perhaps TRBD2 (6 bases). Trimming stripped 11 bases from V and 3 bases from J, with 15 bases between. The CDR3 contains 13 residues. Per germline, CDR1 SEHNR and CDR2 FQNEAQ (reference sequence). The DNA for the CDR3 is TGTGCCGGATCGGGGGAAGGGACAGATACGCAGTATTTT. This translates into CAGSGEGTDTQYF.

The V gene is TRBV7-8, the J gene TRBJ2-1, with TRBD2 matching over 11 bases. Losses at the gene ends were 8 bases for V and 4 bases for J; bases not matched to a gene: 4. Germline V gene data show CDR1 as SGHVS and CDR2 as FQNEAQ. The CDR3 runs 14 residues. CDR3 amino acids: CASGRLAGYNEQFF. For the CDR3, the DNA is TGTGCCAGCGGTAGACTAGCGGGATACAATGAGCAGTTCTTC.

This clonotype came up a few times. The V call is TRBV6-2 or TRBV6-3, the J call TRBJ2-3; D is uncertain. Germline V CDR1 and CDR2: MNHEY, SVGEGT. Deletions cut 5 bases from V and 2 bases from J, with 14 bases between. The CDR3 spans 15 residues. CDR3: CASSTQKAYTDTQYF. In DNA, the CDR3 is TGTGCCAGCAGTACCCAGAAGGCTTACACAGATACGCAGTATTTT.

The chain has TRBV2 and TRBJ2-5; D possibly uses TRBD1 or TRBD2 (5 bases each). The CDR3 loop spans 14 amino acids. Between the trimmed V and J ends, which lost 3 bases and 4 bases, there was a span of 12 bases. Germline V gene data show CDR1 as SNHLY and CDR2 as FYNNEI. The CDR3 DNA is TGTGCCAGCAGTGAGGGGACCCGGAGAGAGACCCAGTACTTC. Amino acid sequence: CASSEGTRRETQYF.

This clonotype was counted at least ten times. V gene TRBV6-6 combines with J gene TRBJ1-6, with 7 bases aligning to TRBD1. CDR1 and CDR2 (germline): MNHNY, SVGAGI (reference sequence). Trimming took 6 bases from V and 6 from J; bases not matched to a gene: 11. CDR3 length: 16 residues. CDR3 amino acids: CASRTDEGAGNSPLHF. Written as DNA, the CDR3 is TGTGCCAGCAGAACGGACGAGGGGGCGGGTAATTCACCCCTCCACTTT.

This clonotype has just a few counts. The rearrangement links TRBV5-1 to TRBJ1-2; D unresolved. V dropped 0 bases and J dropped 3 bases, with 6 bases sitting between them. Germline lookup yields CDR1 SGHRS and CDR2 YFSETQ. This CDR3 contains 13 residues. The chain's CDR3 is CASSLASDYGYTF. CDR3 DNA sequence: TGCGCCAGCAGCTTGGCCTCCGACTATGGCTACACCTTC.

To note about this clonotype: A junction boundary mismatches the germline segment, possibly from a read error. This chain uses TRBV2 with TRBJ1-2; the match to TRBD1 covers 7 bases. Per the germline V gene, CDR1 is SNHLY and CDR2 is FYNNEI. This CDR3 has 12 residues. The CDR3 here is CASSEDRGPPDF. The CDR3 region has the DNA TGTGCCAGCAGTGAAGACAGGGGCCCTCCAGACTTC.